A single sample gave rise to the 15 T cell receptor beta chains below, sequenced in a study of T cell responses to AZD1222 COVID-19 vaccine. Assay: immunoSEQ multiplex PCR; the TCRdb copy retains only in-frame clones and omits some. This table holds about 140,000 clones. The sample consisted of peripheral blood. These receptors came from an adult in good health.

This rearrangement joins TRBV2 to TRBJ1-1, with 8 bases matching TRBD1. The CDR3 has 14 residues. Germline values: CDR1 SNHLY, CDR2 FYNNEI. V dropped 6 bases and J dropped 1; count of bases not matched to a gene: 4. The CDR3 here is CASRDRVRNTEAFF. The CDR3 DNA reads as TGTGCCAGCAGGGACAGGGTTAGGAACACTGAAGCTTTCTTT. The full variable domain, in which reference TRBV2 and TRBJ1-1 provide the parts outside the CDR3, is EPEVTQTPSHQVTQMGQEVILRCVPISNHLYFYWYRQILGQKVEFLVSFYNNEISEKSEIFDDQFSVERPDGSNFTLKIRSTKLEDSAMYFCASRDRVRNTEAFFGQGTRLTVV.

J is TRBJ2-5 and V is TRBV19, with TRBD1 matching 9 bases. Germline assignment: CDR1 LNHDA and CDR2 SQIVND (reference sequence). V trimming: 4 bases; J trimming: 4 bases; junction bases outside the gene matches: 10. The CDR3 contains 16 residues. CDR3 coding DNA: TGTGCCAGTAGTAGCACAGGGGGCGTGCCAAGAGAGACCCAGTACTTC. This gives the protein CASSSTGGVPRETQYF.

V and J are TRBV2 and TRBJ2-5, with 8 bases fitting TRBD1. CDR3 size: 16 residues. Trimming at V came to 3 bases and at J to 5 bases, leaving 11 bases not matched to a gene. Germline assignment: CDR1 SNHLY and CDR2 FYNNEI. CDR3 nucleotides: TGTGCCAGCAGTGACGTTAGCAGGGGGCGTGGGGAGACCCAGTACTTC. Protein sequence: CASSDVSRGRGETQYF.

The chain is built from TRBV14 and TRBJ2-1; a possible D gene is TRBD1 (6 bases). Trimming stripped 6 bases from V and 0 bases from J, with 9 bases between. Germline V gives CDR1 SGHDN, CDR2 FVKESK. The CDR3 consists of 14 residues. CDR3 sequence: CASRTGNSYNEQFF. DNA for the CDR3: TGTGCCAGCAGAACAGGGAACTCCTACAATGAGCAGTTCTTC.

This chain connects TRBV4-1 to TRBJ2-7, with D hard to call. Trimming took 1 base from V and 1 from J, leaving 11 bases between them. This CDR3 is 15 amino acids long. Looked up from germline, CDR1 is MGHRA and CDR2 is YSYEKL. The CDR3 sequence: CASSQVIGNSYEQYF. The CDR3 nucleotides are TGCGCCAGCAGCCAAGTAATCGGAAATTCCTACGAGCAGTACTTC.

The chain has TRBV5-5 and TRBJ1-4, with D possibly being TRBD1 (6 bases). Trimming stripped 4 bases from V and 0 bases from J, with 13 bases between. The CDR3 contains 16 residues. The germline gives CDR1 SGHKS, CDR2 YYEKEE (reference sequence). The CDR3 bases are TGTGCCAGCAGCAATGGAAGGACAGCAACTAATGAAAAACTGTTTTTT. As protein: CASSNGRTATNEKLFF.

The rearrangement joins TRBV30 to TRBJ1-4, with TRBD1 matching 9 bases. V shed 2 bases, J shed 8 bases, and the junction held 6 bases outside the gene matches. This CDR3 is 14 amino acids long. Germline V CDR1 and CDR2: GTSNPN, SVGIG (reference sequence). CDR3 region: CAWSWGQGGEKLFF. The CDR3 DNA reads TGTGCCTGGAGTTGGGGACAGGGTGGGGAAAAACTGTTTTTT.

CDR3 protein: CASSLARTGGTEAFF. As DNA, the CDR3 is TGTGCCAGCAGCTTAGCTCGGACAGGAGGGACTGAAGCTTTCTTT. The chain carries TRBV7-9 and TRBJ1-1; 7 nucleotides line up with TRBD1. The CDR3 consists of 15 residues. CDR1 is SEHNR, CDR2 FQNEAQ, per germline (reference sequence). V shed 0 bases and J 5 bases; nucleotides not matched to a gene: 6.

J is TRBJ2-7 and V is TRBV3-1 (or the pseudogene TRBV3-2), with 8 bases fitting TRBD1. Germline CDR1 reads LGHDT; CDR2 reads YNNKEL (reference sequence). CDR3 length: 15 amino acids. V shed 4 bases, J shed 2 bases, and the junction held 7 bases outside the gene matches. The CDR3 DNA sequence: TGTGCCAGCAGCCCGACAGGGGCTCATGCCTACGAGCAGTACTTC. Its translation is CASSPTGAHAYEQYF.

CDR3 protein: CASSQVTPPTGYEQYF. The DNA of the CDR3 is TGCGCCAGCAGCCAAGTAACCCCCCCGACTGGGTACGAGCAGTACTTC. V gene TRBV4-1 combines with J gene TRBJ2-7; D is unresolved. V lost 1 base, J lost 4 bases, and 17 bases lay in between. The CDR3 length is 16 residues. CDR1 and CDR2 (germline): MGHRA, YSYEKL.

V is TRBV5-1 and J is TRBJ1-2, with D uncertain. This CDR3 has 15 residues. Between the trimmed V and J ends, which lost 1 base and 2 bases, there was a span of 12 bases. CDR1 is SGHRS, CDR2 YFSETQ, per germline. The CDR3 DNA is TGCGCCAGCAGCTTGTATCTAGGCAGCAACTATGGCTACACCTTC. Translation gives CASSLYLGSNYGYTF.

The V and J genes are TRBV5-4 and TRBJ1-6, with 9 bases that match TRBD1. The CDR3 has 16 amino acids. V was pared by 0 bases and J by 15 bases, with 13 bases of the junction left unmatched. Germline values: CDR1 SGHNT, CDR2 YYREEE (reference sequence). The CDR3 sequence: CASSLDRDREPVGLHF. The CDR3 bases are TGTGCCAGCAGCTTGGACCGGGACAGGGAGCCCGTAGGCCTCCACTTT.

This chain uses TRBV11-1 with TRBJ1-1; D perhaps matches TRBD1 (6 bases). CDR3 length: 15 amino acids. Germline loops: CDR1 SGHAT, CDR2 FQDESV (reference sequence). V gave up 1 base and J gave up 3 bases, with 12 bases separating them. The CDR3 bases are TGTGCCAGCAGCTTAGACAGGGCCAGAGACACTGAAGCTTTCTTT. Its protein product is CASSLDRARDTEAFF. Full variable domain (outside the CDR3, taken from reference TRBV11-1 and TRBJ1-1): EAEVAQSPRYKITEKSQAVAFWCDPISGHATLYWYRQILGQGPELLVQFQDESVVDDSQLPKDRFSAERLKGVDSTLKIQPAELGDSAMYLCASSLDRARDTEAFFGQGTRLTVV.

The chain has TRBV4-1 and TRBJ2-7; D is perhaps TRBD1 (5 bases). Germline V gene sequence: CDR1 MGHRA, CDR2 YSYEKL. There are 17 residues in the CDR3. The ends were cut back, 3 bases at V and 3 bases at J, with 21 bases in the middle. CDR3 DNA sequence: TGCGCCAGCAGCCAGATCCAATCGACAGCCATATTCTACGAGCAGTACTTC. Residues: CASSQIQSTAIFYEQYF.

As DNA, the CDR3 is TGTGCCAGCAGCTTAGTTTCGGGGACTCAAGGGCCCCAGCATTTT. Protein product: CASSLVSGTQGPQHF. The rearrangement links TRBV7-2 to TRBJ1-5; D possibly corresponds to TRBD1 (5 bases). Per the germline V gene, CDR1 is SGHTA and CDR2 is FQGNSA. This CDR3 comprises 15 residues. V was trimmed by 1 base and J by 9 bases, leaving 16 bases between them.